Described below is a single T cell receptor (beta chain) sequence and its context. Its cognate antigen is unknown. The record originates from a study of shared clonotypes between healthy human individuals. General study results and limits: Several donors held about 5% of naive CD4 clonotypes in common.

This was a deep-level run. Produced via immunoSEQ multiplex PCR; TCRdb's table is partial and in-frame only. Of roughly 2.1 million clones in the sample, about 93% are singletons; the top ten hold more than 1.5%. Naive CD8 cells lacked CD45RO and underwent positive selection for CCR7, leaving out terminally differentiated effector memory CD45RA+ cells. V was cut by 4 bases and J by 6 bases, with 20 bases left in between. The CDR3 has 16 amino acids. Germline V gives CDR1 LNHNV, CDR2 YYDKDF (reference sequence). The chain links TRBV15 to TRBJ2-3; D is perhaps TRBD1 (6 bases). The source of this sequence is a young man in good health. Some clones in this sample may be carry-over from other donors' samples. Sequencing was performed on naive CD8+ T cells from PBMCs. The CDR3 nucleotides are TGTGCCACCAGCACAAGGCCGGGACAAATTCTGGATACGCAGTATTTT. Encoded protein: CATSTRPGQILDTQYF.